These 15 T cell receptor beta chains came from one sample sequenced in a study of vaccination effects on CD4 cells after COVID-19. Antigen-specific CD4+ T cells expanded by the ViraFEST assay with viral peptide pools were then sequenced. Investigators separated out CD4+ T cells once 10 days of culture had passed. Two doses of BNT162b2 or mRNA-1273 vaccine were administered to participants. The method was immunoSEQ multiplex PCR; TCRdb's version includes in-frame clones alone and lacks a portion of them. The sample comprises 20,000 or so clones, 65% to 85% of which are singletons, and around 10% rests with the top ten. Antigens for these TCRs are unknown. This material consisted of CD4+ T cells from PBMCs cultured with HCoV-229E spike peptides, taken after COVID-19 vaccination. The receptors were gathered from a human donor who received a COVID-19 vaccine.

The table lists this clone with a few counts. This chain uses TRBV2 with TRBJ2-2; D is unresolved. The length of the CDR3 is 14 residues. From germline, CDR1 is SNHLY and CDR2 FYNNEI. Trimming cost V 7 bases and J 0 bases, with 9 bases left between them. Here the CDR3 DNA reads TGTGCCAGCAAAATAGACACGAACACCGGGGAGCTGTTTTTT. Translated, it gives CASKIDTNTGELFF.

The V gene is TRBV5-1, the J gene TRBJ2-5; D ambiguous. CDR3 length: 15 residues. V dropped 2 bases and J dropped 2 bases, with 13 bases sitting between them. Germline CDR1 and CDR2: SGHRS and YFSETQ. CDR3 bases: TGCGCCAGCAGCTTTAGTGGGGATAGGCAAGAGACCCAGTACTTC. As protein: CASSFSGDRQETQYF.

The chain couples TRBV5-5 to TRBJ1-4; D is ambiguous. CDR1 is SGHKS and CDR2 is YYEKEE in the germline V gene (reference sequence). The CDR3 covers 16 residues. The ends were cut back, 0 bases at V and 5 bases at J, with 14 bases in the middle. The CDR3 spells CASSLVVRGGNEKLFF. The CDR3 DNA follows: TGTGCCAGCAGCTTGGTCGTAAGAGGCGGAAATGAAAAACTGTTTTTT.

This clone has only one observation. The V gene is TRBV5-1, the J gene TRBJ2-1; 9 nucleotides align to TRBD2. V lost 3 bases, J lost 2 bases, and 3 bases stayed unmatched. Looked up from germline, CDR1 is SGHRS and CDR2 is YFSETQ. This CDR3 has 15 residues. Here the CDR3 reads CASSSLAGTYNEQFF. The CDR3 DNA is TGCGCCAGCAGCTCCCTAGCGGGAACCTACAATGAGCAGTTCTTC.

The CDR3 DNA sequence: TGTGCCAGTACCGCCCAGAGGAACACTGAAGCTTTCTTT. Protein: CASTAQRNTEAFF. The chain couples TRBV19 to TRBJ1-1; D unclear. Germline V gene sequence: CDR1 LNHDA, CDR2 SQIVND (reference sequence). This CDR3 has 13 residues. The V end lost 7 bases, the J end lost 1 base, and 10 bases lay between the germline ends.

This clone came up a few times. The V and J genes are TRBV12-3 or TRBV12-4 and TRBJ2-7; D not certain. The CDR3 covers 13 residues. V gave up 3 bases and J gave up 3 bases, with 9 bases separating them. The CDR3 spells CASSFDTYYEQYF. Here the CDR3 DNA reads TGTGCCAGCAGTTTCGATACTTACTACGAGCAGTACTTC.

The chain has TRBV6-5 and TRBJ2-5, with TRBD2 matching over 7 bases. With 5 bases clipped from V and 7 bases from J, the junction kept 13 bases outside the gene matches. Germline CDR1 is MNHEY and CDR2 is SVGAGI. The CDR3 spans 15 residues. CDR3 coding DNA: TGTGCCAGCAGTAAGGGACTACGCCCGCCGTCGACCCAGTACTTC. Its translation: CASSKGLRPPSTQYF.

This clone has just a few counts. The rearrangement links TRBV5-1 to TRBJ2-2; D is unresolved. The V and J ends lost 0 bases and 0 bases respectively, with 9 bases between them. Looked up from germline, CDR1 is SGHRS and CDR2 is YFSETQ. This CDR3 contains 16 residues. CDR3 protein: CASSLGVQANTGELFF. The DNA for the CDR3 is TGCGCCAGCAGCTTGGGGGTCCAAGCGAACACCGGGGAGCTGTTTTTT.

This clone came up once. CDR3 DNA: TGTGCCCGCCGAGGGTCCATACGCGGGACAGGGGGGGAGACCCAGTACTTC. Amino acid sequence: CARRGSIRGTGGETQYF. The chain carries TRBV9 and TRBJ2-5; 11 bases match TRBD1. This CDR3 is 17 amino acids long. V lost 10 bases and J lost 5; bases outside the gene matches: 19. Germline loops: CDR1 SGDLS, CDR2 YYNGEE.

V gene TRBV19 combines with J gene TRBJ1-2; TRBD1 aligns across 7 bases. J was trimmed by 8 bases and V by 7 bases; bases with no gene match: 13. The CDR3 has 14 residues. Germline-derived CDR1 and CDR2 are LNHDA and SQIVND (reference sequence). The CDR3 nucleotides read TGTGCCAGTAAGGAAGTTGACAGGGCCAGAGGCTACACCTTC. Translating gives CASKEVDRARGYTF. Together with reference TRBV19 and TRBJ1-2, the CDR3 gives the full variable domain: DGGITQSPKYLFRKEGQNVTLSCEQNLNHDAMYWYRQDPGQGLRLIYYSQIVNDFQKGDIAEGYSVSREKKESFPLTVTSAQKNPTAFYLCASKEVDRARGYTFGSGTRLTVV.

The rearrangement uses TRBV5-1 and TRBJ2-3; perhaps TRBD2 as D (5 bases). The V end was cut by 5 bases, the J end by 4 bases, with 11 bases between. This CDR3 has 13 amino acids. Germline CDR1 and CDR2: SGHRS and YFSETQ. The CDR3 protein is CASRPRGADTQYF. The CDR3 region has the DNA TGCGCCAGCAGACCCCGGGGAGCAGATACGCAGTATTTT.

The V and J genes are TRBV12-3 or TRBV12-4 and TRBJ1-4, with unresolved D. Trimming stripped 2 bases from V and 8 bases from J, with 6 bases between. This CDR3 spans 12 amino acids. The DNA of the CDR3 is TGTGCCAGCAGTTTATCTGGAGAAAAACTGTTTTTT. Translated, it gives CASSLSGEKLFF.

The chain combines TRBV7-9 with TRBJ2-2, with 9 bases aligning to TRBD1. V shed 2 bases, J shed 1 base, and the junction held 5 bases outside the gene matches. The CDR3 spans 17 residues. CDR1 and CDR2 (germline): SEHNR, FQNEAQ (reference sequence). The DNA for the CDR3 is TGTGCCAGCAGCTTATGGTTGGGACAGGGGAACACCGGGGAGCTGTTTTTT. Translation: CASSLWLGQGNTGELFF. Combining the CDR3 with reference TRBV7-9 and TRBJ2-2 gives the whole variable domain DTGVSQNPRHKITKRGQNVTFRCDPISEHNRLYWYRQTLGQGPEFLTYFQNEAQLEKSRLLSDRFSAERPKGSFSTLEIQRTEQGDSAMYLCASSLWLGQGNTGELFFGEGSRLTVL.

This clone was seen a few times. The chain carries TRBV12-3 or TRBV12-4 and TRBJ1-5; D perhaps matches TRBD1 (6 bases). The germline V and J ends were trimmed by 6 bases and 8 bases, with 14 bases remaining between them. The CDR3 runs 13 residues. CDR3 sequence: CASRKQGEEPQHF. DNA of the CDR3: TGTGCCAGCAGGAAACAGGGTGAGGAGCCCCAGCATTTT.

The count of this clone is one. The chain is built from TRBV19 and TRBJ2-1; TRBD2 aligns across 7 bases. The ends lost 6 bases at V and 4 bases at J; junction bases unmatched: 6. This CDR3 is 14 amino acids long. Per the germline V gene, CDR1 is LNHDA and CDR2 is SQIVND (reference sequence). CDR3 DNA: TGTGCCAGTAGCCCTACTAGCGTGTACAATGAGCAGTTCTTC. Encoded protein: CASSPTSVYNEQFF. Supplemented by reference TRBV19 and TRBJ2-1, the full variable domain reads DGGITQSPKYLFRKEGQNVTLSCEQNLNHDAMYWYRQDPGQGLRLIYYSQIVNDFQKGDIAEGYSVSREKKESFPLTVTSAQKNPTAFYLCASSPTSVYNEQFFGPGTRLTVL.